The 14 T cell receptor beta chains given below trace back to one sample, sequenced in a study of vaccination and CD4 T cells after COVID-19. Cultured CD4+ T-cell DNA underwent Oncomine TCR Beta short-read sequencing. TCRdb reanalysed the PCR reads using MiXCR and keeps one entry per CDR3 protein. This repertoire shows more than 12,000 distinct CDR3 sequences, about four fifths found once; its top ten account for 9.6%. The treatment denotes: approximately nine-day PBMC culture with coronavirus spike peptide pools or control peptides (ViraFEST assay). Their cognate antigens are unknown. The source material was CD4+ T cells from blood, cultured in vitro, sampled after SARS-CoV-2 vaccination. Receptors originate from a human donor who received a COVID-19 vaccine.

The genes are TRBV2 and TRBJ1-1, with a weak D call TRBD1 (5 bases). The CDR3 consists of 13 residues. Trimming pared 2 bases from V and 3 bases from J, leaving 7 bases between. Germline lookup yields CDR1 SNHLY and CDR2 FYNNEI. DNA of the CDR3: TGTGCCAGCAGTGAAAAGACAGACACTGAAGCTTTCTTT. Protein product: CASSEKTDTEAFF.

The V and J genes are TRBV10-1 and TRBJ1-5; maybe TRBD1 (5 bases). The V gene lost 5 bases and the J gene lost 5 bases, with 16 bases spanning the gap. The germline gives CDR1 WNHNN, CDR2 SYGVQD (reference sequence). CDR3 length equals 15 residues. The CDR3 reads CASSSSGTSDQPQHF. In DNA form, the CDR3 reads TGCGCCAGCAGTTCTTCCGGGACGTCGGATCAGCCCCAGCATTTT.

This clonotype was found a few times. In DNA form, the CDR3 reads TGCAGTGCTAGAGATCGACAGATTCTCTCTGGAAACACCATATATTTT. It yields the protein CSARDRQILSGNTIYF. V is TRBV20-1 and J is TRBJ1-3, with D possibly matching TRBD1 (5 bases). Trimming took off 0 bases at V and 0 bases at J, with 12 bases between the two ends. Germline V gene data show CDR1 as DFQATT and CDR2 as SNEGSKA (reference sequence). There are 16 residues in the CDR3.

The CDR3 nucleotides are TGTGCCAGCAGTCTCGGACAGGGCCGAGAGCAGTATTTT. Encoded protein: CASSLGQGREQYF. The chain carries TRBV2 and TRBJ2-3, with 8 bases that match TRBD1. CDR1 SNHLY and CDR2 FYNNEI come from the germline V gene. The CDR3 spans 13 residues. Trimming removed 5 bases from V and 11 bases from J; junction bases left unmatched: 9.

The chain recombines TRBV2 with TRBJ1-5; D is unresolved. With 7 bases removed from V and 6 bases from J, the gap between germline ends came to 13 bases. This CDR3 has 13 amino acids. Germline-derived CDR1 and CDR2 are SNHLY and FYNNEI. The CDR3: CASKGGVGQPQHF. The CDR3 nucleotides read TGTGCCAGCAAAGGCGGGGTCGGTCAGCCCCAGCATTTT. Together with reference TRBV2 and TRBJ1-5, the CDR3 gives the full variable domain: EPEVTQTPSHQVTQMGQEVILRCVPISNHLYFYWYRQILGQKVEFLVSFYNNEISEKSEIFDDQFSVERPDGSNFTLKIRSTKLEDSAMYFCASKGGVGQPQHFGDGTRLSIL.

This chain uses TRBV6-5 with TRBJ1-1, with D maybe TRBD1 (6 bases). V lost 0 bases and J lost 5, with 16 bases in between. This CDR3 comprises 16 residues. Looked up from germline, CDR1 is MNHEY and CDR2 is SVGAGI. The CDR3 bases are TGTGCCAGCAGTTACTCCGCCAGAGGGGGGTCTACTGAAGCTTTCTTT. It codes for CASSYSARGGSTEAFF.

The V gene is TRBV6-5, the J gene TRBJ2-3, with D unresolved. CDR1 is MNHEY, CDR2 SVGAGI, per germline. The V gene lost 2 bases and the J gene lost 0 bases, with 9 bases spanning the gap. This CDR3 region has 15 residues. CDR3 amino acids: CASSYRATSTDTQYF. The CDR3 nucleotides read TGTGCCAGCAGTTACAGGGCCACGAGCACAGATACGCAGTATTTT.

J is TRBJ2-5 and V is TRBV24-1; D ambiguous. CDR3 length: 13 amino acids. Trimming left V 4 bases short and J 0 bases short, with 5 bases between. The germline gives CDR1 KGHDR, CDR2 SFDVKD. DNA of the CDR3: TGTGCCACCAGTGACCCCAACCAAGAGACCCAGTACTTC. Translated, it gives CATSDPNQETQYF.

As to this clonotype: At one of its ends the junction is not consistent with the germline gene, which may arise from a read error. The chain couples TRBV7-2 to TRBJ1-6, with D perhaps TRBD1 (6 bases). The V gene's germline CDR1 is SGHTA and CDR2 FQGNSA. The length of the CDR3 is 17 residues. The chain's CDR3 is CASSPIGGSSYNSPLYF. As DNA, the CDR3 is TGTGCCAGCAGCCCAATAGGGGGGAGCTCCTATAATTCACCCCTCTACTTT.

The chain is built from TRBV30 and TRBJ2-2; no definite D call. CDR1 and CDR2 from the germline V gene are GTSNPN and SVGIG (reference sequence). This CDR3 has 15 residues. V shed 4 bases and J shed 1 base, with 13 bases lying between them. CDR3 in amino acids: CAWMIRGLNTGELFF. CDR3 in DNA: TGTGCCTGGATGATCCGAGGATTGAACACCGGGGAGCTGTTTTTT.

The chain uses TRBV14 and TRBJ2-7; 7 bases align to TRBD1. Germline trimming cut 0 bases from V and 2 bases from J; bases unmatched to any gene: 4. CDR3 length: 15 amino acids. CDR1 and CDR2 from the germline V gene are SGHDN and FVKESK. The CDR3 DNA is TGTGCCAGCAGCCAAGATTCCGGGACAGCCTACGAGCAGTACTTC. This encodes CASSQDSGTAYEQYF.

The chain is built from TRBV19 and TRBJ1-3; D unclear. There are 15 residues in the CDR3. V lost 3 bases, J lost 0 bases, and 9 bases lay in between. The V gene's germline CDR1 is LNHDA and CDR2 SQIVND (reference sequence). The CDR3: CASSILPRSGNTIYF. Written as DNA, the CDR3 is TGTGCCAGTAGTATCCTACCTCGCTCTGGAAACACCATATATTTT. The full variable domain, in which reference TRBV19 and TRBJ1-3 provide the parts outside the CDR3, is DGGITQSPKYLFRKEGQNVTLSCEQNLNHDAMYWYRQDPGQGLRLIYYSQIVNDFQKGDIAEGYSVSREKKESFPLTVTSAQKNPTAFYLCASSILPRSGNTIYFGEGSWLTVV.

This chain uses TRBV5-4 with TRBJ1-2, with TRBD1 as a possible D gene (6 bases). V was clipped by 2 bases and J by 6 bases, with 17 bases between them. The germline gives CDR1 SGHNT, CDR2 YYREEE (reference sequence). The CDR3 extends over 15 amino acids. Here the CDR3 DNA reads TGTGCCAGCAGCTTTCCTTTGGGGGCGCGGGATGGCTACACCTTC. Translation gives CASSFPLGARDGYTF.

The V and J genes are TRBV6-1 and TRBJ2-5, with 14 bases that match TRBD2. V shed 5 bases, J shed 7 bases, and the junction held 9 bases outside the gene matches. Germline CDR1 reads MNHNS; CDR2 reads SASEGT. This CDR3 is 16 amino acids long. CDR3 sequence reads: CASSPRLAGGPGTQYF. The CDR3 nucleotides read TGTGCCAGCAGTCCCAGACTAGCGGGGGGGCCGGGGACCCAGTACTTC.